These T cell receptor beta chains were read from a single sample in a study of blood T cell repertoires in COVID-19. The repertoire was sequenced with immunoSEQ multiplex PCR; TCRdb's copy has only in-frame clones and lacks some. Counted here are some 51,000 clones, approximately 90% occurring once; the ten biggest clones make up roughly 6.2%. Sequenced: peripheral blood. Receptor source: a man aged 35 to 55 with acute or convalescent COVID-19. Each CDR3 is given with its conserved first and last residue. Not all rows give a size; the values are once, few, many and, for expanded clones, a class.

CDR3 protein: CASSESGGEVDTQYF
V gene: TRBV25-1
J gene: TRBJ2-3
clone size: few
CDR3 length: 15

CDR3 protein: CASRVQGSYEQYF
V gene: TRBV5-1
J gene: TRBJ2-7
clone size: NA
CDR3 length: 13

CDR3 protein: CASSQGQGAYNEQFF
V gene: TRBV7-3
J gene: TRBJ2-1
clone size: NA
CDR3 length: 15

CDR3 protein: CASSFGKNIQYF
V gene: TRBV19
J gene: TRBJ2-4
clone size: NA
CDR3 length: 12

CDR3 protein: CASSYTRDYRTDTQYF
V gene: TRBV2
J gene: TRBJ2-3
clone size: NA
CDR3 length: 16

CDR3 protein: CASSLGSADTQYF
V gene: TRBV7-3
J gene: TRBJ2-3
clone size: NA
CDR3 length: 13

CDR3 protein: CAWSSGTYNEQFF
V gene: TRBV30
J gene: TRBJ2-1
clone size: NA
CDR3 length: 13

CDR3 protein: CASSRSWGRELGELFF
V gene: TRBV7-9
J gene: TRBJ2-2
clone size: NA
CDR3 length: 16

CDR3 protein: CASSEVSQETQYF
V gene: TRBV2
J gene: TRBJ2-5
clone size: NA
CDR3 length: 13

CDR3 protein: CASSSLGLAGAYNEQFF
V gene: TRBV5-1
J gene: TRBJ2-1
clone size: NA
CDR3 length: 17

CDR3 protein: CASSQDLVRNSPLHF
V gene: TRBV3-1/TRBV3-2
J gene: TRBJ1-6
clone size: NA
CDR3 length: 15

CDR3 protein: CASSLGGLGSPLHF
V gene: TRBV7-6
J gene: TRBJ1-6
clone size: NA
CDR3 length: 14

CDR3 protein: CAWSWAGAHIAFF
V gene: TRBV30
J gene: TRBJ1-1
clone size: NA
CDR3 length: 13

CDR3 protein: CASSLSRGTEAFF
V gene: TRBV5-8
J gene: TRBJ1-1
clone size: NA
CDR3 length: 13

CDR3 protein: CASTGTGTGNTIYF
V gene: TRBV14
J gene: TRBJ1-3
clone size: NA
CDR3 length: 14

CDR3 protein: CASSLVPGRGRGYTF
V gene: TRBV5-1
J gene: TRBJ1-2
clone size: NA
CDR3 length: 15

CDR3 protein: CASSYTGSNEKLFF
V gene: TRBV6-5
J gene: TRBJ1-4
clone size: NA
CDR3 length: 14

CDR3 protein: CASSAGTKIYEQYF
V gene: TRBV7-2
J gene: TRBJ2-7
clone size: NA
CDR3 length: 14

CDR3 protein: CASSAGSGGSTIYF
V gene: TRBV21-1
J gene: TRBJ1-3
clone size: NA
CDR3 length: 14

CDR3 protein: CASSYPGQAFRTSGRQYF
V gene: TRBV5-4
J gene: TRBJ2-3
clone size: NA
CDR3 length: 18

CDR3 protein: CASSHTDRYTEAFF
V gene: TRBV7-2
J gene: TRBJ1-1
clone size: NA
CDR3 length: 14

CDR3 protein: CATRQDYGYTF
V gene: TRBV10-3
J gene: TRBJ1-2
clone size: NA
CDR3 length: 11

CDR3 protein: CASSLYRAGLNEQFF
V gene: TRBV5-1
J gene: TRBJ2-1
clone size: NA
CDR3 length: 15

CDR3 protein: CASSFDSNYGYTF
V gene: TRBV5-1
J gene: TRBJ1-2
clone size: NA
CDR3 length: 13

CDR3 protein: CASSQDPAGGLDTQYF
V gene: TRBV3-1/TRBV3-2
J gene: TRBJ2-3
clone size: once
CDR3 length: 16

CDR3 protein: CSVPGLDTTGLYEQYF
V gene: TRBV29-1
J gene: TRBJ2-7
clone size: NA
CDR3 length: 16

CDR3 protein: CASSRGTYSYEQYF
V gene: TRBV6-5
J gene: TRBJ2-7
clone size: NA
CDR3 length: 14

CDR3 protein: CASRGLAGNEQYF
V gene: TRBV6-5
J gene: TRBJ2-7
clone size: NA
CDR3 length: 13

CDR3 protein: CASSLKLAGFDNEQFF
V gene: TRBV14
J gene: TRBJ2-1
clone size: NA
CDR3 length: 16

CDR3 protein: CASSLAGSVSYNEQFF
V gene: TRBV5-4
J gene: TRBJ2-1
clone size: NA
CDR3 length: 16

CDR3 protein: CATSEEGGTEAFF
V gene: TRBV24-1
J gene: TRBJ1-1
clone size: NA
CDR3 length: 13

CDR3 protein: CASGSRGQGTRSEKLFF
V gene: TRBV12-5
J gene: TRBJ1-4
clone size: once
CDR3 length: 17

CDR3 protein: CASSADRDNEQFF
V gene: TRBV25-1
J gene: TRBJ2-1
clone size: NA
CDR3 length: 13

CDR3 protein: CASSLRRLDSNQPQHF
V gene: TRBV7-8
J gene: TRBJ1-5
clone size: NA
CDR3 length: 16

CDR3 protein: CASSLGRTRSYNEQFF
V gene: TRBV11-2
J gene: TRBJ2-1
clone size: NA
CDR3 length: 16

CDR3 protein: CASSPGQGVSEQYF
V gene: TRBV4-2
J gene: TRBJ2-7
clone size: NA
CDR3 length: 14

CDR3 protein: CASSSTAGTSTDTQYF
V gene: TRBV5-5
J gene: TRBJ2-3
clone size: NA
CDR3 length: 16

CDR3 protein: CASSPGLAGEASYEQYF
V gene: TRBV5-4
J gene: TRBJ2-7
clone size: NA
CDR3 length: 17

CDR3 protein: CASSVGGAPYEQYF
V gene: TRBV9
J gene: TRBJ2-7
clone size: NA
CDR3 length: 14

CDR3 protein: CASSRGTAFNEKLFF
V gene: TRBV4-2
J gene: TRBJ1-4
clone size: NA
CDR3 length: 15

CDR3 protein: CASSMGLAGVEQFF
V gene: TRBV19
J gene: TRBJ2-1
clone size: NA
CDR3 length: 14

CDR3 protein: CATSTRRAEGNEQFF
V gene: TRBV15
J gene: TRBJ2-1
clone size: NA
CDR3 length: 15

CDR3 protein: CASSLEQGEQYF
V gene: TRBV11-2
J gene: TRBJ2-7
clone size: NA
CDR3 length: 12

CDR3 protein: CASSVVWPEAVMNTEAFF
V gene: TRBV9
J gene: TRBJ1-1
clone size: NA
CDR3 length: 18

CDR3 protein: CASSFGDSLMNTEAFF
V gene: TRBV5-1
J gene: TRBJ1-1
clone size: NA
CDR3 length: 16

CDR3 protein: CASDNREGSEAFF
V gene: TRBV2
J gene: TRBJ1-1
clone size: NA
CDR3 length: 13

CDR3 protein: CASSFTSGPDTQYF
V gene: TRBV7-9
J gene: TRBJ2-3
clone size: NA
CDR3 length: 14

CDR3 protein: CVSSSTGTEVFNYGYTF
V gene: TRBV7-9
J gene: TRBJ1-2
clone size: NA
CDR3 length: 17

CDR3 protein: CASSPGTTNYEQYF
V gene: TRBV18
J gene: TRBJ2-7
clone size: NA
CDR3 length: 14

CDR3 protein: CASSYGGFGNTIYF
V gene: TRBV6-5
J gene: TRBJ1-3
clone size: NA
CDR3 length: 14